This entry features one TCR beta chain sequence. Its cognate antigen is unknown. TCRdb keeps only in-frame clones here, not all; method: immunoSEQ multiplex PCR. The data contain around 140,000 clones, 80% to 95% of them seen just once; the ten biggest clones take up about 4.1%. The germline CDR1 and CDR2 sequences are MGHRA and YSYEKL. This CDR3 has 16 amino acids. The J segment lost 6 bases and the V segment lost 1 base, leaving 8 bases of the junction unmatched. These data come from a study of T cell responses to AZD1222 COVID-19 vaccine. General observations from the study: Nearly half of spike-specific TCRs reportedly go after variant regions that carry no mutations.

Sequencing used peripheral blood, obtained 28 days after the second AZD1222 dose. The origin of this receptor is an adult who received the AZD1222 COVID-19 vaccine. This chain joins TRBV4-1 and TRBJ2-1; TRBD2 matches at 8 bases. The CDR3 bases are TGCGCCAGCAGCCAAGCCGGGCGGGGGGAGGCCAATGAGCAGTTCTTC. Encoded protein: CASSQAGRGEANEQFF.